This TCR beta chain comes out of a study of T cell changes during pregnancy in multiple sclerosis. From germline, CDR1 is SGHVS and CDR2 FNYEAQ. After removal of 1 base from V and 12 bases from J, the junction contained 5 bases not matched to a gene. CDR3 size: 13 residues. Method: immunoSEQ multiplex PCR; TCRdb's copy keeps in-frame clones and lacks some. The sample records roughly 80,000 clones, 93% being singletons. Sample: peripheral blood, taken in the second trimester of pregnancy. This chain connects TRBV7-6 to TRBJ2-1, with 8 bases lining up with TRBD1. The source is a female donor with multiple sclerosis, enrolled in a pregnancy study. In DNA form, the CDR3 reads TGTGCCAGCAGCTTAGGAGGACAGGGAATGCAGTTCTTC. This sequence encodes CASSLGGQGMQFF. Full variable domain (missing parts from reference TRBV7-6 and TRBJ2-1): GAGVSQSPRYKVTKRGQDVALRCDPISGHVSLYWYRQALGQGPEFLTYFNYEAQQDKSGLPNDRFSAERPEGSISTLTIQRTEQRDSAMYRCASSLGGQGMQFFGPGTRLTVL.